This T cell receptor (beta chain) was identified during a study of cytomegalovirus exposure and HLA in healthy donors. Overall study findings and caveats: Later analysis suggested links between common viral pathogens and several top significant clusters.

Notes on this clone: Its antigen is not known.

The PCR had 60 Vbeta and 13 Jbeta primers. TCRdb's copy holds only in-frame clones and misses some; the assay was immunoSEQ multiplex PCR. The table includes tens of thousands of clones, over 60% detected once. The TCR sequence derives from a male donor in good health and CMV-seropositive. The material sequenced was PBMCs.

Here the CDR3 DNA reads TGTGCCAGCAGGGTAGCGGGGGTACTCACAGATACGCAGTATTTT. Its translation: CASRVAGVLTDTQYF. The rearrangement uses TRBV6-1 and TRBJ2-3; 9 positions agree with TRBD2. Germline V lookup: CDR1 MNHNS, CDR2 SASEGT. CDR3 length: 15 residues. J gave up 2 bases and V 6 bases, and 6 bases lay outside the gene matches.